The 10 T cell receptor beta chains below all came from one sample that was sequenced in a study of T cells in Graves' hyperthyroidism and ophthalmopathy (dated by TCRdb to about 2019). Receptor amplification or capture employed multiplex PCR. The run used an Illumina HiSeq 2000. Amplification of TCR beta CDR3 regions was carried out from RNA transcripts. The TCR CDR3 was subjected to a first round of RT-PCR using the HTBI primer set and the Qiagen OneStep RT-PCR kit. TCRdb handled the public reads itself, with Q25 trimming in fastp and clone calling in MiXCR, and kept productive beta chains. One record per CDR3 amino acid sequence lists the most common genes and DNA. Counted in this sample were a few hundred thousand distinct CDR3 sequences; 14% of them appeared once. The ten largest clonotypes hold under 7% of the sample. Sequences were obtained from blood. All receptors come from a woman in her 30s with Graves' hyperthyroidism that later progressed to Graves' ophthalmopathy.

This clonotype occurred once. A much larger clonotype is one base distant, so this may be a read error. The V call is TRBV18, the J call TRBJ2-1, with D possibly being TRBD1 (6 bases). The CDR3 is 15 amino acids. The ends were cut back, 3 bases at V and 6 bases at J, with 15 bases in the middle. Germline V gene lookup returns CDR1 KGHSH and CDR2 LQKENI. The CDR3 protein is CASSPVDRLGNEQFF. The CDR3 nucleotides read TGTGCCAGCTCACCCGTAGACAGGCTGGGCAATGAGCAGTTCTTC.

This clonotype turned up a few times. The V and J genes are TRBV12-5 and TRBJ2-7; 7 nucleotides match TRBD1. The V gene end was trimmed by 5 bases and the J gene end by 0 bases; junction bases not matched to a gene: 7. The CDR3 sequence is 15 residues long. Germline CDR1 and CDR2: LGHNT and FRNRAP. The CDR3 DNA reads TGTGCTAGTGGTACGGGACAGCTTAGCTCCTACGAGCAGTACTTC. As protein: CASGTGQLSSYEQYF.

This clonotype was observed at least ten times. The chain is built from TRBV9 and TRBJ1-4, with a weak D call TRBD1 (5 bases). V lost 6 bases and J lost 3, with 12 bases in between. The germline V gene encodes CDR1 SGDLS and CDR2 YYNGEE. CDR3 size: 14 residues. CDR3 region: CASIGLGANEKLFF. Here the CDR3 DNA reads TGTGCCAGCATTGGGTTGGGGGCTAATGAAAAACTGTTTTTT. The full variable domain, in which reference TRBV9 and TRBJ1-4 provide the parts outside the CDR3, is DSGVTQTPKHLITATGQRVTLRCSPRSGDLSVYWYQQSLDQGLQFLIQYYNGEERAKGNILERFSAQQFPDLHSELNLSSLELGDSALYFCASIGLGANEKLFFGSGTQLSVL.

This clonotype was recorded many times. The rearrangement links TRBV5-1 to TRBJ2-1, with 13 nucleotides matching TRBD2. Germline V lookup: CDR1 SGHRS, CDR2 YFSETQ. CDR3 length equals 17 residues. After removal of 6 bases from V and 4 bases from J, the junction contained 10 bases not matched to a gene. CDR3 coding DNA: TGCGCCAGCAAGCAGAACTCGGGACTAGCGGGATACAATGAGCAGTTCTTC. It codes for CASKQNSGLAGYNEQFF. Variable domain in full (rest from reference TRBV5-1 and TRBJ2-1): KAGVTQTPRYLIKTRGQQVTLSCSPISGHRSVSWYQQTPGQGLQFLFEYFSETQRNKGNFPGRFSGRQFSNSRSEMNVSTLELGDSALYLCASKQNSGLAGYNEQFFGPGTRLTVL.

The table lists this clonotype with a few counts. The chain joins TRBV12-3 or TRBV12-4 to TRBJ1-1; D gene unclear. CDR3 length: 11 residues. Trimming shortened V by 0 bases and J by 9 bases, and 5 bases separated the two germline ends. The CDR3 nucleotides are TGTGCCAGCAGTTTAGCTATTAAAGCTTTCTTT. Translation: CASSLAIKAFF.

This clonotype showed up many times. V and J are TRBV7-2 and TRBJ1-5; D is unresolved. Germline V gene lookup returns CDR1 SGHTA and CDR2 FQGNSA. V lost 5 bases and J 9 bases, leaving 14 bases between the germline ends. CDR3 length equals 13 residues. As DNA, the CDR3 is TGTGCCAGCAGCCTGGACCGGGATCCGCCCCAGCATTTT. This translates into CASSLDRDPPQHF.

In its sample, this clonotype was seen many times. This rearrangement joins TRBV12-3 or TRBV12-4 to TRBJ1-3; no firm D call. The CDR3 runs to 16 residues. Trimming removed 5 bases at V and 0 bases at J, with 14 bases between. CDR3 loop: CASSGQVSSSGNTIYF. In nucleotides, the CDR3 is TGTGCCAGCAGTGGTCAAGTTTCTAGCTCTGGAAACACCATATATTTT.

This clonotype was counted many times. The V and J genes are TRBV2 and TRBJ1-4; D not certain. This CDR3 spans 14 amino acids. From germline, CDR1 is SNHLY and CDR2 FYNNEI. The germline V and J ends were trimmed by 6 bases and 6 bases, with 14 bases remaining between them. The CDR3 region is CASSVAGLDEKLFF. In nucleotides, the CDR3 is TGTGCCAGCAGCGTAGCAGGTCTTGATGAAAAACTGTTTTTT.

This clonotype was counted ten times or more. The chain carries TRBV11-3 and TRBJ2-2, with D hard to call. In germline, CDR1 is SGHNT, CDR2 YENEEA. The CDR3 consists of 14 residues. Trimming took 1 base from V and 2 from J, leaving 5 bases between them. The CDR3, as DNA: TGTGCCAGCAGCTTAGGCCTTAACACCGGGGAGCTGTTTTTT. Protein product: CASSLGLNTGELFF.

This clonotype was detected many times. The chain couples TRBV18 to TRBJ2-1; 10 nucleotides line up with TRBD2. There are 17 residues in the CDR3. Trimming at V came to 2 bases and at J to 0 bases, leaving 4 bases not matched to a gene. Germline lookup yields CDR1 KGHSH and CDR2 LQKENI. The DNA for the CDR3 is TGTGCCAGCTCACCAGGACTAGCGGAAAACTCCTACAATGAGCAGTTCTTC. Its translation: CASSPGLAENSYNEQFF.